The next 20 T cell receptor beta chains were all read from a single sample in a study of T cells in women clearing cervical HPV infection. Generated by immunoSEQ multiplex PCR, the TCRdb table keeps only in-frame clones and is missing some. The sample has tens of thousands of clones. Sequencing was done on a sample of blood buffy coat. These receptors were taken from a woman aged 18 to 75 with a cervical HPV16 infection that either progressed to CIN3+ or cleared (not recorded which).

Turning to this clone: The sequence runs out 3 residues before the end of the CDR3; the remainder is reconstructed from the germline J gene. J is TRBJ2-4 and V is TRBV29-1, with a possible D match to TRBD1 (6 bases). V lost 7 bases to trimming and J lost 7 bases, with 14 bases between them. There are 12 residues in the CDR3. Germline CDR1 and CDR2: SQVTM and ANQGSEA. The CDR3 bases that were read are TGCAGCGCCAGGGGCGGAAGGAACATT. Amino acid sequence: CSARGGRNI. The complete CDR3 sequence is CSARGGRNIQYF. Looking up the rest from reference TRBV29-1 and TRBJ2-4 gives the full variable domain: SAVISQKPSRDICQRGTSLTIQCQVDSQVTMMFWYRQQPGQSLTLIATANQGSEATYESGFVIDKFPISRPNLTFSTLTVSNMSPEDSSIYLCSARGGRNIQYFGAGTRLSVL.

Comment on this clone: From the germline J gene comes the end of the CDR3, since the read stops 3 residues before it. The V call is TRBV5-1, the J call TRBJ2-1; D perhaps matches TRBD2 (6 bases). This CDR3 region has 14 residues. CDR1 and CDR2 from the germline V gene are SGHRS and YFSETQ. The V gene lost 0 bases and the J gene lost 3 bases, with 7 bases spanning the gap. The sequenced CDR3 bases are TGCGCCAGCAGCTTGGTTAGCGGCTACAATGAG. This encodes CASSLVSGYNE. The CDR3 as a whole reads CASSLVSGYNEQFF.

Concerning this clone itself: The read terminates 3 residues before the CDR3 end, so the remaining end is supplied by the germline J gene. The rearrangement joins TRBV27 to TRBJ2-7, with 10 bases identical to TRBD1. The V gene's germline CDR1 is MNHEY and CDR2 SMNVEV (reference sequence). V shed 3 bases and J 3 bases; nucleotides not matched to a gene: 5. This CDR3 has 15 residues. The sequenced CDR3 bases are TGTGCCAGCAGTTTCGGGACAGGGGCCAACTACGAG. Amino acids: CASSFGTGANYE. The entire CDR3 sequence reads CASSFGTGANYEQYF.

In regard to this clone: The read falls 3 residues short of the CDR3 end, and the missing part is taken from the germline J gene. The rearrangement joins TRBV7-2 to TRBJ2-7; D is perhaps TRBD2 (6 bases). The germline V gene has CDR1 SGHTA and CDR2 FQGNSA. Deletions cut 0 bases from V and 0 bases from J, with 9 bases between. The CDR3 covers 15 residues. CDR3 sequence reads: CASSLAGLVSYEQYF. The CDR3 DNA, read in part, is TGTGCCAGCAGCTTAGCGGGACTGGTCTCCTACGAG.

On this clone itself: Read data end 3 residues before the CDR3 end; the end is taken from the germline J gene. This specimen includes other DNA sequences encoding the same CDR3. This chain joins TRBV5-1 and TRBJ1-6, with D possibly matching TRBD1 (6 bases). CDR3 length equals 14 residues. The germline V gene encodes CDR1 SGHRS and CDR2 YFSETQ. CDR3 in amino acids: CASSSDTGKSPLHF. Partial CDR3 DNA: TGCGCCAGCAGCTCGGATACAGGGAAGTCGCCC.

About this clone: Sequencing ends 3 residues short of the CDR3 end; the germline J gene provides the rest. The chain carries TRBV29-1 and TRBJ1-1; 10 positions match TRBD1. Germline CDR1 and CDR2: SQVTM and ANQGSEA. The length of the CDR3 is 17 residues. V lost 4 bases, J lost 3 bases, and 14 bases stayed unmatched. This chain's CDR3 is CSVGRGGQGRRDTEAFF. The covered CDR3 bases are TGCAGCGTTGGAAGGGGGGGACAGGGGCGGAGGGACACTGAA.

As regards this clone: The CDR3 is cut off 3 residues early in the read; its end comes from the germline J gene. The gene calls are TRBV2 and TRBJ1-2; a weak D match, TRBD1 (5 bases). Germline V lookup: CDR1 SNHLY, CDR2 FYNNEI. The CDR3 spans 14 residues. CDR3 amino acids: CASSVRGVGEGYTF. The sequenced part of the CDR3 DNA is TGTGCCAGCAGTGTCCGGGGGGTTGGAGAAGGC.

Of note for this clone: The CDR3 end falls 3 residues outside the read, so it is completed with the germline J gene. The genes are TRBV2 and TRBJ2-2; D gene unclear. Germline loops: CDR1 SNHLY, CDR2 FYNNEI. The CDR3 runs to 14 residues. CDR3 bases read: TGTGCCAGCAGCGAACGAACAACTAATGAAAAG. Amino acid sequence: CASSERTTNEK. The whole CDR3 sequence is CASSERTTNEKLFF.

With regard to this clone: The read terminates 3 residues ahead of where the CDR3 ends, so the germline J gene completes it. The chain carries TRBV7-2 and TRBJ2-2; D not resolved. The germline V gene encodes CDR1 SGHTA and CDR2 FQGNSA. Trimming took 5 bases from V and 7 from J, leaving 8 bases between them. The CDR3 is made up of 12 amino acids. Here the CDR3 reads CASSVYGGELFF. The CDR3 DNA, read in part, is TGTGCCAGCAGCGTATACGGCGGGGAG.

Note on this clone: The CDR3 end falls 3 residues outside the read, so it is completed with the germline J gene. The chain combines TRBV6-1 with TRBJ2-1; TRBD1 agrees at 8 bases. Germline CDR1 and CDR2: MNHNS and SASEGT. With V trimmed by 3 bases and J by 7 bases, 8 bases remained unmatched. The CDR3 sequence is 15 residues long. Incomplete CDR3 DNA: TGTGCCAGCAGTGAGGACAGGGTGTCGGAAAATGAG. It translates to CASSEDRVSENE. In full, the CDR3 is CASSEDRVSENEQFF.

As to this clone: The read ends 3 residues before the CDR3 terminus; that terminus is restored from the germline J gene. The chain couples TRBV14 to TRBJ1-1, with 9 bases identical to TRBD1. Germline V gene sequence: CDR1 SGHDN, CDR2 FVKESK. This CDR3 comprises 14 residues. The ends lost 6 bases at V and 3 bases at J; junction bases unmatched: 5. CDR3 DNA, as far as it was read: TGTGCCAGCAGTTTCACAGGGGGCCACACTGAA. Translated: CASSFTGGHTE. The CDR3 in full is CASSFTGGHTEAFF.

Details on this clone: The read gets to within 3 residues of the CDR3 end, and the germline J gene fills in the rest. V and J are TRBV18 and TRBJ1-2; no clear D. Germline V lookup: CDR1 KGHSH, CDR2 LQKENI. The CDR3 is 13 residues long. Here the CDR3 reads CASSPSSTDTYTF. The covered CDR3 bases are TGTGCCAGCTCACCCTCTAGCACAGATACC.

As for this clone: The read is 3 residues too short to cover the CDR3 end, so that end is filled in from the germline J gene. The V and J genes are TRBV7-7 and TRBJ2-7; 11 bases map to TRBD2. This CDR3 has 15 residues. The ends lost 6 bases at V and 1 base at J; junction bases unmatched: 5. Germline V CDR1 and CDR2: SSHAT, FNYEAQ (reference sequence). CDR3 DNA (partial): TGTGCCAGCAGTCCGACTAGCGGGGCTTCCTACGAG. Protein product: CASSPTSGASYE. The complete CDR3 protein is CASSPTSGASYEQYF. Based on the CDR3 plus reference TRBV7-7 and TRBJ2-7, the full variable domain is GAGVSQSPRYKVTKRGQDVTLRCDPISSHATLYWYQQALGQGPEFLTYFNYEAQPDKSGLPSDRFSAERPEGSISTLTIQRTEQRDSAMYRCASSPTSGASYEQYFGPGTRLTVT.

With respect to this clone: The CDR3 end is not reached by the read, which stops 3 residues before it; the germline J gene fills it in. The V call is TRBV18, the J call TRBJ2-2; no definite D call. The CDR3 runs to 13 residues. The ends were cut back, 6 bases at V and 5 bases at J, with 10 bases in the middle. The V gene's germline CDR1 is KGHSH and CDR2 LQKENI. Partial CDR3 DNA: TGTGCCAGCTCCCTCCCCGGTACCGGGGAG. This translates into CASSLPGTGE. The CDR3 reads in full as CASSLPGTGELFF.

Points on this clone: The CDR3 end falls 3 residues outside the read, so it is completed with the germline J gene. The chain links TRBV7-6 to TRBJ2-3, with D possibly being TRBD1 (5 bases). The CDR3 consists of 13 residues. CDR1 and CDR2 from the germline V gene are SGHVS and FNYEAQ. CDR3 loop: CASSSDRHQPQYF. Partial CDR3 DNA: TGTGCCAGCAGCTCAGACAGACATCAGCCG.

Regarding this clone: The read gets to within 3 residues of the CDR3 end, and the germline J gene fills in the rest. The rearrangement uses TRBV2 and TRBJ2-1; 7 bases align to TRBD2. V lost 2 bases to trimming and J lost 8 bases; unmatched junction nucleotides: 15. In germline, CDR1 is SNHLY, CDR2 FYNNEI. The CDR3 is 17 residues long. CDR3 residues: CASSELFLAARGDEQFF. CDR3 DNA, as far as it was read: TGTGCCAGCAGTGAACTTTTTTTGGCTGCTCGGGGGGATGAG.

As regards this clone: The sequence runs out 3 residues before the end of the CDR3; the remainder is reconstructed from the germline J gene. The chain couples TRBV7-3 to TRBJ2-5; maybe TRBD2 (6 bases). The CDR3 has 15 residues. Trimming left V 5 bases short and J 5 bases short, with 18 bases between. The germline V gene encodes CDR1 SGHTA and CDR2 FQGTGA. CDR3 in amino acids: CASSPGGAGGETQYF. Partial CDR3 DNA: TGTGCCAGCAGCCCAGGCGGGGCTGGGGGTGAGACC. Full variable domain (missing parts from reference TRBV7-3 and TRBJ2-5): GAGVSQTPSNKVTEKGKYVELRCDPISGHTALYWYRQSLGQGPEFLIYFQGTGAADDSGLPNDRFFAVRPEGSVSTLKIQRTERGDSAVYLCASSPGGAGGETQYFGPGTRLLVL.

A word on this clone: The read stops 3 residues short of the end of the CDR3; the missing end is completed from the germline J gene. This chain joins TRBV30 and TRBJ2-4, with a weak D call TRBD2 (5 bases). V shed 2 bases and J shed 7 bases, with 9 bases lying between them. CDR1 GTSNPN and CDR2 SVGIG come from the germline V gene (reference sequence). This CDR3 contains 12 residues. The chain's CDR3 is CAWSTQRNIQYF. The part of the CDR3 DNA that was read is TGTGCCTGGAGTACCCAGCGGAACATT.

For this clone: From the germline J gene comes the end of the CDR3, since the read stops 3 residues before it. V and J are TRBV7-3 and TRBJ1-6; TRBD1 is a possible D gene (5 bases). Germline assignment: CDR1 SGHTA and CDR2 FQGTGA. The CDR3 consists of 15 residues. Trimming took 1 base from V and 7 from J, leaving 11 bases between them. CDR3 sequence reads: CASSLRGGLNSPLHF. CDR3 DNA, as far as it was read: TGTGCCAGCAGCTTAAGGGGGGGTCTAAATTCACCC.

A word on this clone: The read terminates 3 residues ahead of where the CDR3 ends, so the germline J gene completes it. The chain is built from TRBV2 and TRBJ2-2; D possibly corresponds to TRBD1 (5 bases). CDR3 length: 12 residues. V dropped 5 bases and J dropped 8 bases, with 9 bases sitting between them. The germline V gene encodes CDR1 SNHLY and CDR2 FYNNEI. The covered CDR3 bases are TGTGCCAGCAGTCTTTGGACAGGGGAG. This translates into CASSLWTGE. In full, the CDR3 reads CASSLWTGELFF.